This T cell receptor beta chain was identified during a study of blood T cell repertoires in COVID-19. For the study at large: Sample material is recorded as cDNA or gDNA derived from T cells, B-cell-depleted T cells, or PBMCs.

Original analysis: The authors estimated nucleated cell counts from reference gene primer amplification. Profiling relied on immunoSEQ multiplex PCR, and the TCRdb table lists in-frame clones only, not all of them. That table gives V, J and clone size, and the DNA gave D and trimming. This table has about 210,000 clones, 80% to 90% appearing once. Germline V gives CDR1 SGHTA, CDR2 FQGTGA. V shed 4 bases and J 3 bases; nucleotides not matched to a gene: 5. The CDR3 length is 15 residues. Cohort assignment relied on participant-reported clinical history. Sequencing was performed on PBMCs or T cells enriched from blood (not recorded which). This clonotype was sampled from a middle-aged man who had recovered from COVID-19. This sequence joins TRBV7-3 and TRBJ1-1; TRBD1 matches 10 bases. CDR3 in amino acids: CASSSTGGTDTEAFF. CDR3 nucleotides: TGTGCCAGCAGCTCGACAGGGGGCACCGACACTGAAGCTTTCTTT.